These T cell receptor beta chains were read from a single sample in a study of T cells in Graves' hyperthyroidism and ophthalmopathy. Using its own MiXCR run on the multiplex PCR reads, TCRdb lists one record per CDR3 protein. The sample gives 250,000 to 300,000 distinct CDR3 sequences, less than 20% of which show up once; 35% to 40% is in the top ten. Sequencing was carried out using blood. These TCRs come from a man aged 50 or older with Graves' ophthalmopathy. CDR3s include the opening cysteine and the closing phenylalanine or tryptophan. Fields, in order: CDR3 protein, CDR3 DNA, V gene, J gene, D gene, clone size. The D gene is left open where the match is weak. Only part of the rows carry a size: once, few, many, or a class if the clone is expanded.

CDR3aa: CSAREPGLEYNEQFF
CDR3nt: TGCAGTGCTAGAGAACCGGGACTAGAGTACAATGAGCAGTTCTTC
v_gene: TRBV20-1
j_gene: TRBJ2-1
d_gene: TRBD2
abundance: many

CDR3aa: CSATGPGQMNTGELFF
CDR3nt: TGCAGTGCCACAGGACCGGGACAGATGAACACCGGGGAGCTGTTTTTT
v_gene: TRBV20-1
j_gene: TRBJ2-2
d_gene: TRBD1
abundance: few

CDR3aa: CASSVEGGLADTQYF
CDR3nt: TGTGCCAGCAGCGTAGAGGGGGGCTTAGCAGATACGCAGTATTTT
v_gene: TRBV9
j_gene: TRBJ2-3
d_gene: NA
abundance: NA

CDR3aa: CASSSGLAREQYF
CDR3nt: TGTGCCAGCAGCTCTGGACTAGCGCGGGAGCAGTACTTC
v_gene: TRBV6-2/TRBV6-3
j_gene: TRBJ2-7
d_gene: TRBD2
abundance: NA

CDR3aa: CAISESMASRYNEQFF
CDR3nt: TGTGCCATCAGTGAGTCGATGGCTAGCCGATACAATGAGCAGTTCTTC
v_gene: TRBV10-3
j_gene: TRBJ2-1
d_gene: NA
abundance: NA

CDR3aa: CASSLFGGELFF
CDR3nt: TGCGCCAGCAGCTTGTTCGGCGGGGAGCTGTTTTTT
v_gene: TRBV5-1
j_gene: TRBJ2-2
d_gene: NA
abundance: few

CDR3aa: CASSQTPGLVASGTDTQYF
CDR3nt: TGTGCCAGCAGCCAAACCCCGGGCCTTGTGGCTAGCGGCACAGATACGCAGTATTTT
v_gene: TRBV14
j_gene: TRBJ2-3
d_gene: NA
abundance: NA

CDR3aa: CSAPTSLRQFF
CDR3nt: TGCAGTGCGCCGACTAGTTTGCGGCAGTTCTTC
v_gene: TRBV20-1
j_gene: TRBJ2-1
d_gene: NA
abundance: NA

CDR3aa: CASSEDQGRDGYTF
CDR3nt: TGTGCCAGCAGTGAAGATCAGGGCAGGGATGGCTACACCTTC
v_gene: TRBV6-1
j_gene: TRBJ1-2
d_gene: NA
abundance: many

CDR3aa: CASSLSEGEKLFF
CDR3nt: TGCGCCAGCAGCTTGAGTGAGGGGGAAAAACTGTTTTTT
v_gene: TRBV5-1
j_gene: TRBJ1-4
d_gene: NA
abundance: many

CDR3aa: CASTPGTGWPYF
CDR3nt: TGTGCCAGCACTCCTGGGACAGGGTGGCCGTACTTC
v_gene: TRBV28
j_gene: TRBJ2-7
d_gene: TRBD1
abundance: NA

CDR3aa: CSAPRQTNTEAFF
CDR3nt: TGCAGTGCCCCTCGACAGACGAACACTGAAGCTTTCTTT
v_gene: TRBV20-1
j_gene: TRBJ1-1
d_gene: NA
abundance: few

CDR3aa: CASSVGGGGSEQYF
CDR3nt: TGTGCCAGCAGCGTAGGAGGAGGGGGCTCCGAGCAGTACTTC
v_gene: TRBV9
j_gene: TRBJ2-7
d_gene: NA
abundance: few

CDR3aa: CSVAGGTSTNEKLFF
CDR3nt: TGCAGCGTTGCGGGGGGGACCTCAACTAATGAAAAACTGTTTTTT
v_gene: TRBV29-1
j_gene: TRBJ1-4
d_gene: NA
abundance: few

CDR3aa: CASSPEGSWGNEQFF
CDR3nt: TGTGCCAGCAGTCCAGAGGGTAGCTGGGGGAATGAGCAGTTCTTC
v_gene: TRBV9
j_gene: TRBJ2-1
d_gene: NA
abundance: NA

CDR3aa: CASSFVETSNTEAFF
CDR3nt: TGTGCCAGCAGCTTTGTCGAAACATCGAACACTGAAGCTTTCTTT
v_gene: TRBV5-8
j_gene: TRBJ1-1
d_gene: NA
abundance: few